This T cell receptor beta chain was identified during a study of blood T cell repertoires in COVID-19. Across the whole study: Italy, Spain and the United States were the sources of the convalescent and acute COVID-19 samples.

Germline CDR1 SGHVS, CDR2 FNYEAQ. The CDR3 totals 15 residues. Trimming shortened V by 1 base and J by 0 bases, and 9 bases separated the two germline ends. Per the study methods: Reference gene primers were amplified, and this amplification served to estimate nucleated cell counts. Libraries were prepared by immunoSEQ multiplex PCR; TCRdb keeps only in-frame clonotypes and omits some of them. D and trimming come from the DNA, and the V and J calls and clone size come from that table. The repertoire includes about 220,000 clones, roughly nine tenths of them detected once, and approximately 3.5% sits in the top ten. Participant ages covered roughly 18 to 89 years across 20 to 30 US areas. Participants reported their clinical history, and cohort assignment relied on those reports.

This sequence originates from a woman younger than 30 in a cohort exposed to, infected with or recovered from COVID-19 (not recorded which). Material for sequencing was PBMCs or T cells enriched from blood (not recorded which). This chain links TRBV7-6 with TRBJ1-2; the D gene is possibly TRBD1 (6 bases). CDR3 DNA sequence: TGTGCCAGCAGCTTAGGGGGGCTCGCTAACTATGGCTACACCTTC. Translating gives CASSLGGLANYGYTF.